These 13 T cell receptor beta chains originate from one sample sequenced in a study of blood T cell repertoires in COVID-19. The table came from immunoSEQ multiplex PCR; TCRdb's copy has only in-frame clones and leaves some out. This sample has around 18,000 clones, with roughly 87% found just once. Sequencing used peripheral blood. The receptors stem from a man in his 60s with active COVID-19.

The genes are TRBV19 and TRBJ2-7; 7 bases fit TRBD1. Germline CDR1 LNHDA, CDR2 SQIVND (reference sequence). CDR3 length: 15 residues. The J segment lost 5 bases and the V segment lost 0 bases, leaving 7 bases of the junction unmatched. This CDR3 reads CASSIDPGQADEQYF. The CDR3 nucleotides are TGTGCCAGTAGTATAGATCCCGGACAGGCGGACGAGCAGTACTTC.

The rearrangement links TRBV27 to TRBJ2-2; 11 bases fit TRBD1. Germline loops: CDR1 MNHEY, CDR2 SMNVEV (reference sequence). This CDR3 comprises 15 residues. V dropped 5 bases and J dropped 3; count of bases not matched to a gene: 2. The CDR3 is CASSGTGGHTGELFF. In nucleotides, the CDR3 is TGTGCCAGCAGTGGGACAGGGGGACACACCGGGGAGCTGTTTTTT.

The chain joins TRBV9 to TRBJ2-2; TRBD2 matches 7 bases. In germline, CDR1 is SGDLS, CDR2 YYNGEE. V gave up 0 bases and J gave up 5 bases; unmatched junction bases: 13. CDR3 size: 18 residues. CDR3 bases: TGTGCCAGCAGCGTAGATTTTATGGGCGGGAGCGGAACCGGGGAGCTGTTTTTT. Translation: CASSVDFMGGSGTGELFF.

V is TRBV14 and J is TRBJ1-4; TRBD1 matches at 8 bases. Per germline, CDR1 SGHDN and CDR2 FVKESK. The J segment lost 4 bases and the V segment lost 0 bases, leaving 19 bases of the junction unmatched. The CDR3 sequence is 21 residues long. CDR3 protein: CASSQDSDRGPTSRFNEKLFF. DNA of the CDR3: TGTGCCAGCAGCCAAGATTCCGACAGGGGCCCCACGAGCCGGTTTAATGAAAAACTGTTTTTT.

The CDR3 DNA follows: TGTGCCAGCAGCTTCCGGGACAGGGAGGGAAATGAAAAACTGTTTTTT. Translating gives CASSFRDREGNEKLFF. The V gene is TRBV11-2, the J gene TRBJ1-4, with 9 bases identical to TRBD1. The trim removed 3 bases at V and 5 bases at J, leaving 7 bases unmatched. This CDR3 region has 16 residues. The germline CDR1 and CDR2 sequences are SGHAT and FQNNGV.

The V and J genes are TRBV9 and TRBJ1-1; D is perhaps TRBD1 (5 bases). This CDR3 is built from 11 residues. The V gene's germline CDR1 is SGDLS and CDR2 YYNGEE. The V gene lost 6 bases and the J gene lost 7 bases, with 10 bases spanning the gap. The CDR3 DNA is TGTGCCAGCAAGTCGGGGGATGAAGCTTTCTTT. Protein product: CASKSGDEAFF.

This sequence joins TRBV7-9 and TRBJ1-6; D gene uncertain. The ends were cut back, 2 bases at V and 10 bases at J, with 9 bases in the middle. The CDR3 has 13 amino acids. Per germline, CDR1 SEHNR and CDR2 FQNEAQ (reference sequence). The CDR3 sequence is CASSLSVVSPLHF. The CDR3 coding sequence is TGTGCCAGCAGCTTATCAGTGGTCTCACCCCTCCACTTT. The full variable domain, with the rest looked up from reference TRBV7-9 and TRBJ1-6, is DTGVSQNPRHKITKRGQNVTFRCDPISEHNRLYWYRQTLGQGPEFLTYFQNEAQLEKSRLLSDRFSAERPKGSFSTLEIQRTEQGDSAMYLCASSLSVVSPLHFGNGTRLTVT.

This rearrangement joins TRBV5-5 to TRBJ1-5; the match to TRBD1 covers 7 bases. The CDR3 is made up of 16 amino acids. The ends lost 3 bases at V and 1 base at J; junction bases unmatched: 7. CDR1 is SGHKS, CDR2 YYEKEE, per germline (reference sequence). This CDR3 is CASSWRAGGSNQPQHF. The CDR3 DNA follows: TGTGCCAGCAGCTGGCGGGCAGGGGGGAGCAATCAGCCCCAGCATTTT.

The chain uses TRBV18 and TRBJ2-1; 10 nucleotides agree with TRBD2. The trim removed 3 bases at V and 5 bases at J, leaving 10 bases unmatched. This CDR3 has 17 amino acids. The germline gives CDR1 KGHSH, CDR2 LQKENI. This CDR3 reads CASSPSTGTSANNEQFF. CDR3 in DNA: TGTGCCAGCTCACCTAGTACCGGGACTAGCGCCAACAATGAGCAGTTCTTC.

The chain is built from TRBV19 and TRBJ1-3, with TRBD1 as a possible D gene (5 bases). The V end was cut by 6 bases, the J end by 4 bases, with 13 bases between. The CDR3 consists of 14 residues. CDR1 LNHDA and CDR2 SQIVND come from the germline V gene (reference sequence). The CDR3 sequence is CASRAGRAGNTIYF. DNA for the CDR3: TGTGCCAGTAGAGCAGGGAGGGCAGGAAACACCATATATTTT.

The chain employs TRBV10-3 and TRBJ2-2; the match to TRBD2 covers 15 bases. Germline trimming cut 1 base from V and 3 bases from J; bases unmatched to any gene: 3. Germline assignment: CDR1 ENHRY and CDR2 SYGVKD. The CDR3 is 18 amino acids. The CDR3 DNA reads TGTGCCATCAGTGAGTGGACTAGCGGGGGGGCAGACACCGGGGAGCTGTTTTTT. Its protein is CAISEWTSGGADTGELFF.

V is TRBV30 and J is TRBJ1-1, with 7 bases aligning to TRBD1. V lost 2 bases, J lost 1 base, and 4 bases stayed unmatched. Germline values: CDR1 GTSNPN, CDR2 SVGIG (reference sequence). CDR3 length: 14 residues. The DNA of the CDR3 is TGTGCCTGGAGTTCCGGGACAGCGAACACTGAAGCTTTCTTT. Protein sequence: CAWSSGTANTEAFF.

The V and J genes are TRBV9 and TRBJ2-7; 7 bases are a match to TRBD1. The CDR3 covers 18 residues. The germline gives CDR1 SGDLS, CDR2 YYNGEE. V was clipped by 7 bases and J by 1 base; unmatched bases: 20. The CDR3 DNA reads TGTGCCAGCTCCCTAGGCCTCGCAACAGGGGAAATATCCTACGAGCAGTACTTC. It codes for CASSLGLATGEISYEQYF.